This T cell receptor beta chain appears in the sequencing data of a study of cytomegalovirus exposure and HLA in healthy donors. Overall study context: The same platform as the 650 to 700 first-cohort repertoires was used for the 100 to 150 validation repertoires, a later analysis reported.

For this clone: The antigen is undetermined.

Only in-frame clones appear in the TCRdb table, and some are missing; sequencing was by immunoSEQ multiplex PCR. The sample carries fewer than 200,000 clones, 65% to 85% recorded once. Study-level findings and limits: Researchers counted 150 to 200 TCR beta chains as cytomegalovirus-associated. Within the 100 to 150 validation repertoires, first-cohort TCR clusters tended to co-occur, according to a later analysis. In vitro confirmation showed three CMV-associated chains to be CMV antigen specific.

The source material was PBMCs. This clonotype originated in a woman aged 18-29 years in good health and CMV-seropositive.

CDR3 amino acids: CAIHTLAALTDTQYF. Here the CDR3 DNA reads TGTGCCATCCACACTCTAGCGGCCCTCACAGATACGCAGTATTTT. V gene TRBV2 combines with J gene TRBJ2-3, with TRBD2 matching over 7 bases. The CDR3 extends over 15 amino acids. V shed 10 bases and J 2 bases; nucleotides not matched to a gene: 12. CDR1 is SNHLY, CDR2 FYNNEI, per germline. Full variable domain (outside the CDR3, taken from reference TRBV2 and TRBJ2-3): EPEVTQTPSHQVTQMGQEVILRCVPISNHLYFYWYRQILGQKVEFLVSFYNNEISEKSEIFDDQFSVERPDGSNFTLKIRSTKLEDSAMYFCAIHTLAALTDTQYFGPGTRLTVL.